Below, one TCR beta chain is given with its context. Its recognized antigen is unknown. Base qualities were left out, and no much larger clone turns up one base away. This specimen belongs to a study of cytomegalovirus exposure and HLA in healthy donors (dated by TCRdb to about 2017). Concerning the study at large: According to an earlier analysis of 550 to 700 of the donors, 150 million to 200 million T cells yielded 100 million or so unique TCR beta sequences and approximately 300 Gb of sequence data. To study patterns of TCR occurrence, a later analysis re-analyzed previously published TCR beta repertoires from 600 to 750 donors and added high-resolution HLA genotyping. To predict cytomegalovirus infection status, the study brought together high-throughput TCR immunosequencing, statistical association of individual TCRs with disease status, and machine learning. The T cell repertoires of under 700 subjects were profiled by immunosequencing and related to cytomegalovirus serostatus. To decide whether each TCR beta V gene segment behaved as functional or pseudogenic, an earlier analysis of some 600 of the donors relied on high-throughput TCR beta sequencing. In a later genetic analysis, genome-wide SNP genotypes for about three fifths of the roughly 670 donors were used, and that subset was treated as a discovery cohort. In the later analysis, no new phenotypic data were used to find candidate immune exposures; instead, reliance was placed on TCR beta sequences and their occurrence across donors. Every discovery cohort repertoire had been produced on one sequencing platform. The study aimed to test whether cataloging public T cell receptors could reveal signatures of past pathogen exposure. HLA typing included class I and class II loci at four-digit resolution. The number of typed donors differed by locus: roughly 629-630 for A, B, C, DRB1 and DQB1; roughly 510 for DQA1; about 600 for DPA1; and 400 to 480 for DPB1. Besides the first cohort of 500 to 700 subjects, a separate validation cohort made up of 95 to 150 different subjects was used. Among almost 400 genotyped donors of the cohort, an average of 235,054 unique TCR beta nucleotide sequences were sequenced per donor, around a sixth of them non-productive. An early release covering 550 to 700 HLA-typed donors comprised about 300 gigabases of sequencing data and roughly 85 million unique TCR sequences. Of the 300 to 500 genotyped donors, 65% to 90% were placed in the genetic ancestry cluster associated with self-reported Caucasian donors. Alongside the repertoire data, information on donor age, sex, ethnicity and CMV serostatus was compiled. A few DR-DQ haplotypes were treated as single units for association and clustering because of strong linkage in the cohort. Points the paper makes about the study in general: It was suggested by the authors that the approach could potentially be generalized to other disease states and immunological phenotypes. According to a later analysis, TCR association rates differed among HLA loci, with DRB1 alleles showing the most associated TCRs and HLA-C alleles showing the fewest. Because HLA typing was missing for some donors at each locus, association tests included only the typed subset. Correlated functional status among segregating V segments might reflect linkage disequilibrium, but an unknown experimental factor could not be ruled out. The classifier was reported to diagnose cytomegalovirus status with high specificity and sensitivity in both the original and validation cohorts. A later analysis found that HLA-associated TCR beta chains were more clonally expanded and had lower generation probabilities than equally common non-associated chains. When HLA alleles, especially DR and DQ, strongly co-occurred, attributing TCR associations to individual alleles was difficult. In a later analysis, several top co-occurrence clusters were reported to appear linked to parvovirus B19, influenza, CMV and Epstein-Barr virus. In vitro tests confirmed that a few of the cytomegalovirus-associated TCR beta chains recognize cytomegalovirus antigens. Specific HLA alleles were associated with 15,000 to 20,000 TCR beta sequences at a false discovery rate of 0.05 in a later analysis. According to a later analysis, most CMV-associated TCR beta chains appeared to be HLA-restricted, and the HLA associations seemed to be driven largely by CMV exposure. The sequencing pipeline was judged likely to have produced a cluster of highly shared sequence variants as a technical artifact. In this cohort, only TCR beta chains were sequenced, and detectable features were limited by the absence of alpha or paired-chain data. Sequencing depth was assumed to be roughly uniform across donors in the presence/absence analyses, though that assumption may not hold. A further reported finding was that TCR beta sequences accurately predicted the HLA-A and HLA-B alleles for most subjects in the first cohort. Over 15 rarely observed V segments, including chromosome 9 orphons, were excluded from the earlier analysis of some 590 of the donors because counts were too low. According to a later genetic analysis, donors in an Asian-associated ancestry cluster had fewer N-insertions in productive TCRs than the approximately 700-donor mean. The study gave a list of around 170 TCR beta chains associated with cytomegalovirus. An earlier analysis of several hundred of the donors showed that most TCR beta V segments appeared in productive rearrangements either about 90% or about 30% of the time, which broadly matched IMGT annotations. For the cohort, immune exposure information was limited to CMV serostatus. An association between a missense DCLRE1C variant and V-gene and J-gene trimming of TCR beta chains was found in a later genetic analysis and replicated in an independent cohort. Some IMGT-functional V segments, including TRBV6-2 and TRBV6-3, could not be told apart with the 87-base-pair reads, so those segments were excluded. Most TCR sequences were observed very rarely across donors, whereas some public TCRs were present in many individuals.

The cohort consisted of some 670 healthy bone marrow donors. At the time of sampling, every cohort member was nominally healthy, though immune exposures that went unrecorded were likely present. The donor tested CMV seropositive, placing the donor among the 289 seropositive members of the cohort. Each donor provided a peripheral blood sample, and peripheral blood mononuclear cells were used for TCR beta sequencing. The Qiagen DNeasy Blood Extraction Kit was used to extract genomic DNA from the blood cell samples. Relative to germline, V is 3 bases shorter and J is 1 base shorter, with 7 bases between their ends. According to the germline V gene, CDR1 reads MDHEN and CDR2 reads SYDVKM. Taken from cysteine to phenylalanine, the CDR3 has 14 residues. Only CDR3 DNA is held: 42 bases, read in frame from base 1. The library was generated by the immunoSEQ multiplex PCR assay. For the multiplex PCR, a mixture combining 60 forward primers for TCR Vbeta segments and 13 reverse primers for TCR Jbeta segments was used. The CDR3 region of rearranged TCR beta genes was amplified from genomic DNA by a multiplex PCR assay. The amplified TCR beta libraries were sequenced on the Illumina HiSeq System as 87-base-pair reads. As for the original processing: Across the 666 repertoires, a later analysis counted 60 million to 90 million unique TCR beta chains, around 11 million of which were shared by at least two donors. Raw reads were error-corrected and collapsed into unique sequences by a nearest-neighbor algorithm in which closely related sequences were merged to remove PCR and sequencing errors. CDR3 sequences were aligned to IMGT reference sequences to assign V, D and J gene segments. For a sequence to be retained, a match of at least six nucleotides was required to both a V gene segment and a J gene segment. Rearrangements were classified as productive when the CDR3 lacked stop codons and remained in frame with V and J, and all other rearrangements were classified as non-productive. Following IMGT convention, CDR3 was defined as the stretch from the second conserved V-encoded cysteine up to the conserved J-encoded phenylalanine. In an earlier analysis of more than 550 of the donors, sequences lacking an unambiguous match to a single V gene segment were excluded. An earlier analysis of a few hundred of the donors classified V segments as functional when productive rearrangements were above 56.7% and as segregating when the standard deviation between donors was above 5%. A statistical classification framework was built to diagnose cytomegalovirus status from the catalog of TCR beta chain sequences. In a later analysis, TCR nucleotide sequences were compared against IMGT/GENE-DB human TR gene sequences so that V and J genes could be assigned. The TCRdist pipeline was used in a later analysis to assign CDR3 sequences and most-parsimonious VDJ recombination scenarios. A later analysis defined each TCR beta chain by its CDR3 amino acid sequence plus V-gene family, and excluded reads lacking a unique V-gene family. In a later analysis, nearly 600 highly shared, low-generation-probability nucleotide sequences were removed to address suspected cross-contamination and a sequencing artifact. In a later analysis, a clonal expansion index was calculated for each public chain from normalized within-repertoire ranks of inferred template counts. In a later analysis, generation probabilities were computed with a VDJ recombination model fitted to out-of-frame rearrangements, and the resulting probabilities were checked against IGoR. A later analysis scored TCR-TCR, TCR-HLA and TCR-CMV co-occurrence with hypergeometric tests, applying a repertoire-size bias correction to TCR pairs. To estimate false discovery rates, a later analysis permuted the HLA or CMV assignments 20 times. A later analysis grouped co-occurring TCRs with DBSCAN, adding TCRdist sequence similarity when clustering within HLA-allele-positive subsets. Co-occurrence clustering excluded repertoires with fewer than 30,000 or more than 120,000 public chains, plus five with anomalous nucleotide sharing. Entries here come from immuneACCESS through TCRdb and include only in-frame sequences with V and J called. Some clones fail to appear in such tables; in the studies checked, an unresolved V gene covers under half of the shortfall, and the cause of the remainder is unknown. V, J and clone size reflect that table, while D and trimming were determined from the DNA. The sample table holds 150,000 to 200,000 clones, of which approximately 83% were seen once. The ten biggest clones cover about 9.3% of the sample.

This chain joins TRBV28 to TRBJ1-5; TRBD1 is possibly the D segment (5 matching bases). Sequenced sample: PBMCs. The clonotype originates from a man aged 18 to 29 in good health and CMV-seropositive. This receptor carries the CDR3 CASSLAGSNQPQHF. The sequenced DNA: TGTGCCAGCAGTTTGGCAGGGAGCAATCAGCCCCAGCATTTT.